This T cell receptor beta chain was documented in a study of T cell changes during pregnancy in multiple sclerosis (dated by TCRdb to the late 2010s). With regard to the full study: Changes in the T cell repertoire over the course of pregnancy were examined in this study in women with multiple sclerosis.

There are 13 amino acids in the CDR3, from cysteine to phenylalanine inclusive. Only the CDR3 DNA stays, 39 bases, in frame from base 1. The CDR1 and CDR2 encoded by the germline V gene (reference sequence) are SGHNT and YYREEE. V loses 1 base at its end and J loses 8 bases; junction bases beyond the gene matches: 5. Details on this clone: This receptor's antigen is unknown. Per-nucleotide qualities are absent, and no much larger clonotype sits a single base away.

To prepare the library, the immunoSEQ multiplex PCR assay was applied. The table comes from immuneACCESS by way of TCRdb, which keeps in-frame sequences with V and J called. Part of the clones is missing from these tables; in studies checked, under half for an unresolved V gene and the rest for unknown reasons. This sample lists 57,000 or so clones; approximately 88% were detected once. Together, the top ten hold 1.5% to 2% of the sample. Recombination linked TRBV5-4 to TRBJ1-2; TRBD1 lines up with 7 middle nucleotides. Here the sequenced sample was peripheral blood, taken in the first trimester of pregnancy. The source is a female donor with multiple sclerosis, enrolled in a pregnancy study. The DNA sequence is as follows: TGTGCCAGCAGCTTGAGGGGGCTCGGGGGCTACACCTTC. Its translation reads: CASSLRGLGGYTF.